The 9 T cell receptor beta chains below come from one sample, sequenced in a study of cytomegalovirus exposure and HLA in healthy donors. In the PCR, 60 Vbeta and 13 Jbeta primers were used. This table comes from immunoSEQ multiplex PCR, and its TCRdb copy is limited to in-frame clones, with some not included. The sample includes around 110,000 clones, about two thirds of them seen just once. Sequences were obtained from PBMCs. The receptors were gathered from a boy aged 5-17 years in good health and CMV-seronegative.

This chain connects TRBV7-2 to TRBJ1-1; TRBD1 matches 8 bases. CDR1 is SGHTA, CDR2 FQGNSA, per germline. This CDR3 has 13 residues. V was pared by 1 base and J by 10 bases, with 5 bases of the junction left unmatched. In DNA, the CDR3 is TGTGCCAGCAGCTTAGAGGGCACAGGGGGAGCTTTCTTT. Translating gives CASSLEGTGGAFF.

The chain joins TRBV2 to TRBJ2-7, with TRBD1 as a possible D gene (6 bases). Per the germline V gene, CDR1 is SNHLY and CDR2 is FYNNEI. The germline V and J ends were trimmed by 4 bases and 3 bases, with 7 bases remaining between them. The CDR3 is 12 amino acids. The CDR3 spells CASSGTDYEQYF. The CDR3 DNA is TGTGCCAGCAGTGGGACAGACTACGAGCAGTACTTC. Full variable domain (missing parts from reference TRBV2 and TRBJ2-7): EPEVTQTPSHQVTQMGQEVILRCVPISNHLYFYWYRQILGQKVEFLVSFYNNEISEKSEIFDDQFSVERPDGSNFTLKIRSTKLEDSAMYFCASSGTDYEQYFGPGTRLTVT.

This chain connects TRBV7-3 to TRBJ1-3; no reliable D call. Germline assignment: CDR1 SGHTA and CDR2 FQGTGA. This CDR3 region has 12 residues. Trimming shortened V by 8 bases and J by 3 bases, and 8 bases separated the two germline ends. CDR3 DNA sequence: TGTGCCAGCGGCAACGTTGGAAACACCATATATTTT. Translating it yields CASGNVGNTIYF. The variable domain in full, with the rest retrieved from reference TRBV7-3 and TRBJ1-3, is GAGVSQTPSNKVTEKGKYVELRCDPISGHTALYWYRQSLGQGPEFLIYFQGTGAADDSGLPNDRFFAVRPEGSVSTLKIQRTERGDSAVYLCASGNVGNTIYFGEGSWLTVV.

This chain connects TRBV10-3 to TRBJ2-7; D is possibly TRBD2 (6 bases). Germline lookup yields CDR1 ENHRY and CDR2 SYGVKD. This CDR3 is 12 amino acids long. V lost 7 bases and J lost 4, with 11 bases in between. CDR3 DNA: TGTGCCATCAAGCCAGGAGGGTACGAGCAGTACTTC. It encodes CAIKPGGYEQYF.

V gene TRBV7-2 combines with J gene TRBJ2-7; TRBD1 matches 7 bases. The CDR3 is made up of 13 amino acids. Per the germline V gene, CDR1 is SGHTA and CDR2 is FQGNSA. Germline trimming cut 6 bases from V and 6 bases from J; bases unmatched to any gene: 8. This CDR3 reads CASRTHRGVEQYF. The CDR3 nucleotides read TGTGCCAGCAGGACTCACAGGGGCGTCGAGCAGTACTTC.

This clone was detected a few times. The V gene is TRBV19, the J gene TRBJ1-2; 9 bases match TRBD1. The CDR3 is 14 residues long. The germline CDR1 and CDR2 sequences are LNHDA and SQIVND (reference sequence). Unmatched junction bases numbered 6, after V lost 5 bases and J lost 5 bases. The CDR3 here is CASSATGTGYGYTF. The DNA for the CDR3 is TGTGCCAGTAGTGCCACCGGGACAGGGTATGGCTACACCTTC.

This clone appeared a few times. The rearrangement uses TRBV6-6 and TRBJ1-5, with a possible D match to TRBD1 (6 bases). The CDR3 covers 15 residues. Trimming left V 5 bases short and J 7 bases short, with 18 bases between. Germline loops: CDR1 MNHNY, CDR2 SVGAGI (reference sequence). The CDR3 DNA sequence: TGTGCCAGCAGTCAACAGGGTGGGTCCCTCCAGCCCCAGCATTTT. It is translated as CASSQQGGSLQPQHF.

The rearrangement uses TRBV28 and TRBJ2-3, with TRBD1 as a possible D gene (6 bases). The CDR3 covers 14 residues. Germline V lookup: CDR1 MDHEN, CDR2 SYDVKM. Deletions cut 2 bases from V and 10 bases from J, with 16 bases between. CDR3 nucleotides: TGTGCCAGCAGTTTAAGGCAGGGGCGGAGTGCGCAGTATTTT. Translating it yields CASSLRQGRSAQYF.

The chain has TRBV28 and TRBJ1-5, with TRBD1 identical over 7 bases. The ends lost 5 bases at V and 5 bases at J; junction bases unmatched: 6. CDR1 and CDR2 (germline): MDHEN, SYDVKM. The CDR3 has 14 amino acids. The CDR3 DNA follows: TGTGCCAGCAGTAACGCAGGGGGGTATCAGCCCCAGCATTTT. The encoded protein is CASSNAGGYQPQHF.